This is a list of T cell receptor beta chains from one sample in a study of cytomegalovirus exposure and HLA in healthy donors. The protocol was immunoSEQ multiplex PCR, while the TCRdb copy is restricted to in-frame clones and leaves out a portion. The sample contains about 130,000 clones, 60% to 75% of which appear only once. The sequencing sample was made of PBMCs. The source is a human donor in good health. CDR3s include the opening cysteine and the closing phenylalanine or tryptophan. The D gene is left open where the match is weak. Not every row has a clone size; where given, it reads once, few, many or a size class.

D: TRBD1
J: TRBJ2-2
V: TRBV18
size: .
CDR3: CASSPDRGNTGELFF
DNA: TGTGCCAGCTCACCAGACAGGGGGAACACCGGGGAGCTGTTTTTT

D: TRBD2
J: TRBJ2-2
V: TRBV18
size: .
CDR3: CASSPPSGRAGELFF
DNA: TGTGCCAGCTCACCACCTAGCGGGAGGGCCGGGGAGCTGTTTTTT

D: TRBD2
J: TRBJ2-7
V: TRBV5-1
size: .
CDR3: CASSTGQRLAGGYEQYF
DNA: TGCGCCAGCAGCACAGGACAGAGACTAGCGGGAGGGTACGAGCAGTACTTC

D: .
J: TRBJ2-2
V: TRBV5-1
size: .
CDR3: CASSLVLSGNTGELFF
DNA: TGCGCCAGCAGCTTGGTCCTTAGCGGGAACACCGGGGAGCTGTTTTTT

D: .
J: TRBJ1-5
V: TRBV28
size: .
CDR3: CASSLSFSRGGQPQHF
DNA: TGTGCCAGCAGTTTAAGTTTTAGTAGGGGTGGGCAGCCCCAGCATTTT

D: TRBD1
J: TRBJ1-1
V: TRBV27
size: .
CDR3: CASSSTGQGRAFF
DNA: TGTGCCAGCAGTTCTACCGGACAGGGACGAGCTTTCTTT

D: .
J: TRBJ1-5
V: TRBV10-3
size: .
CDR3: CAIKPEGNQPQHF
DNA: TGTGCCATCAAGCCGGAGGGGAATCAGCCCCAGCATTTT

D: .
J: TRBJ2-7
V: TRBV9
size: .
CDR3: CASSVVATSYEQYF
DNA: TGTGCCAGCAGCGTAGTGGCCACCTCCTACGAGCAGTACTTC

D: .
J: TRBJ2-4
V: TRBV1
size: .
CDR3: CTSSQFLPLAGIAKNIQYF
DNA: TGCACCAGCAGCCAGTTTCTCCCTCTGGCGGGAATAGCCAAAAACATTCAGTACTTC

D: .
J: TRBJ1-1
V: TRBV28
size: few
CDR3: CASISNTEAFF
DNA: TGTGCCAGCATATCGAACACTGAAGCTTTCTTT

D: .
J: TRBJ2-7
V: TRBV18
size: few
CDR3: CASSPKGTPIYEQYF
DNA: TGTGCCAGCTCACCAAAAGGGACACCGATCTACGAGCAGTACTTC

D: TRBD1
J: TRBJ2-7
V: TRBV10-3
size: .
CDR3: CAISPGTGTYEQYF
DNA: TGTGCCATCAGTCCCGGGACAGGGACCTACGAGCAGTACTTC